The clone carrying this T cell receptor beta chain was seen a handful of times. What it binds is not known. This CDR3 is built from 15 residues. Trimming pared 0 bases from V and 2 bases from J, leaving 11 bases between. Germline V gene lookup returns CDR1 LGHNA and CDR2 YNFKEQ. Using its own MiXCR run on the 5' RACE reads, TCRdb lists one record per CDR3 protein. The top ten hold approximately 3.5% of the sample, which has about 210,000 distinct CDR3 sequences, more than 3% seen once. The data derive from a study of T cells after yellow fever vaccination. General study findings and limits: Weaker in magnitude, the secondary response showed a faster peak on day 5 versus 15.

The sequences come from CD4+ T cells sorted from PBMCs, collected 10 days after the yellow fever booster vaccination. The receptor was derived from a man younger than 35 who received the YFV17D yellow fever vaccine. The rearrangement links TRBV4-2 to TRBJ2-7; D is undetermined. CDR3 nucleotide sequence: TGTGCCAGCAGCCAAGAAGCCGTCTTCCCCTACGAGCAGTACTTC. It specifies CASSQEAVFPYEQYF.